This T cell receptor beta chain was recovered during a study of regulatory T cells in long-lasting Graves disease. General study results and limits: Persistent disease was associated with favored TRBV28 usage and with favored use of TRBJ1-2 and TRBJ2-5. TCR diversity was lower in persistent Graves' patients than in newly diagnosed ones.

Time point meaning: persistent/refractory GD, antithyroid drugs over 5 years with positive TRAb. Preparation of the TCR library used RNA extracted from PBMCs. Patients with Graves' disease were diagnosed by American Thyroid Association guidelines. Blood from the periphery, approximately 8.6 milliliters in all, was drawn into EDTA tubes. Germline CDR1 MNHEY, CDR2 SVGAGI. The CDR3 is 14 amino acids. V lost 2 bases and J lost 0, with 7 bases in between. Worth noting for this clonotype: As yet, its antigen is unknown.

iRepertoire HTBI primers and Arm-PCR of CDR3 regions built TCR beta libraries. TCRdb re-derived calls from the multiplex PCR reads in MiXCR, one entry per CDR3 protein. The table records 350,000 to 500,000 distinct CDR3 sequences, 21% of them present only once. This chain connects TRBV6-5 to TRBJ1-1; D is unresolved. The input for sequencing was peripheral blood mononuclear cells (PBMCs), taken when the disease was refractory, from a patient treated with antithyroid drugs. The TCR sequence derives from a female donor with Graves disease. CDR3 amino acids: CASSYVNMNTEAFF. For the CDR3, the DNA is TGTGCCAGCAGTTACGTCAATATGAACACTGAAGCTTTCTTT.